This T cell receptor (beta chain) came from a study of OX40 agonist ivuxolimab in advanced cancers. Study overall: At just under 85% male, the cohort had a mean age of approximately 60 years, ranging from roughly 23 to 80. Therapy given before enrollment (anti-PD-1, anti-PD-L1 or anti-CTLA-4) was allowed, and approximately 40% had some. The study's findings and limits: Patients who responded partially at 0.1-3.0 mg/kg showed clonal expansion ranking among the lowest. The antigen specificity of the peripheral T cells (those that were expanded) was not determined.

TCRdb's copy holds only in-frame clones and misses some; the assay was immunoSEQ multiplex PCR. The table records about 26,000 clones, about 82% of them present only once. With respect to this clone: Antigen specificity is unknown.

The V and J ends lost 4 bases and 1 base, in that order; junction bases with no gene match: 2. The CDR3 runs to 14 residues. Germline CDR1 SNHLY, CDR2 FYNNEI. The TCR was taken from an adult with an advanced solid tumor such as melanoma, head and neck, liver or kidney cancer. The rearrangement joins TRBV2 to TRBJ2-7, with 9 nucleotides matching TRBD1. The sequences come from CD4+ or CD8+ T cells sorted from blood, collected in a trial of the OX40 agonist ivuxolimab. The CDR3 DNA reads TGTGCCAGCAGTGTTGGGACAGGGTCCTACGAGCAGTACTTC. This translates into CASSVGTGSYEQYF. The complete variable domain, with remaining parts taken from reference TRBV2 and TRBJ2-7, reads EPEVTQTPSHQVTQMGQEVILRCVPISNHLYFYWYRQILGQKVEFLVSFYNNEISEKSEIFDDQFSVERPDGSNFTLKIRSTKLEDSAMYFCASSVGTGSYEQYFGPGTRLTVT.